The source of this TCR beta chain is a study of blood T cell repertoires in COVID-19. Clones were read by immunoSEQ multiplex PCR, and TCRdb kept only the in-frame ones, dropping some. This table has some 150,000 clones, 75% to 85% appearing once. Germline values: CDR1 SGHVS, CDR2 FNYEAQ. V shed 4 bases and J 1 base; nucleotides not matched to a gene: 3. The CDR3 loop spans 14 amino acids. The source is a man between 60 and 70 years old with acute or convalescent COVID-19. What was sequenced was peripheral blood. This sequence joins TRBV7-6 and TRBJ1-1, with 7 bases lining up with TRBD1. In DNA, the CDR3 is TGTGCCAGCAGCTCGGGACAGAGGAACACTGAAGCTTTCTTT. Translated, it gives CASSSGQRNTEAFF.